Below, one TCR beta chain is given with its context. V gave up 2 bases and J gave up 0 bases, with 4 bases separating them. Germline V CDR1 and CDR2: ENHRY, SYGVKD. This CDR3 has 13 amino acids. As processed by the authors: Researchers report that nucleated cell counts were estimated from reference gene primer amplification. Measured with immunoSEQ multiplex PCR; TCRdb has only the in-frame clones, and not every one. From that table come the V and J calls and clone size; the DNA was used to work out D and trimming. This table has about 150,000 clones, 70% to 90% appearing once. The data originate from a study of blood T cell repertoires in COVID-19. Across the whole study: Samples representing acute and convalescent COVID-19 were sourced from the United States, Italy and Spain. PBMCs, B-cell-depleted T cells, or T cells provided the cDNA or gDNA that made up the material.

One Seattle source followed patients from active infection through their disease course. What was sequenced was peripheral blood. This sequence joins TRBV10-3 and TRBJ1-1; D unresolved. The origin of this receptor is a woman aged 60-75 years with COVID-19, enrolled during active disease. The CDR3 sequence: CAISEIMNTEAFF. CDR3 coding DNA: TGTGCCATCAGTGAGATAATGAACACTGAAGCTTTCTTT.